The entry that follows covers one T cell receptor (beta chain) sequence. The antigen is not known. V was pared by 6 bases and J by 1 base, with 9 bases between. CDR1 and CDR2 (germline): LNHDA, SQIVND (reference sequence). This CDR3 has 13 residues. This record comes from a study of cytomegalovirus exposure and HLA in healthy donors. Study-wide results and caveats: There were around 160 TCR beta chains listed as cytomegalovirus-associated. There were three CMV-associated chains whose specificity for CMV antigens was confirmed in vitro.

Healthy bone marrow donors made up the cohort. Vbeta (60) and Jbeta (13) primers were used in the PCR. Study processing details: Later work found 80 million or so unique TCR beta chains, with some 11 million shared. The table came from immunoSEQ multiplex PCR; TCRdb's copy has only in-frame clones and leaves some out. For V, J and clone size, that table is used; D and trimming come from the DNA. Altogether about 170,000 clones are present, over 70% being singletons, with the ten largest covering around 3.1%. V is TRBV19 and J is TRBJ1-1; the D gene is possibly TRBD1 (5 bases). Sequenced: PBMCs. The TCR sequence derives from a female donor in good health and CMV-seronegative. The CDR3: CASSDDRNTEAFF. The CDR3 DNA sequence: TGTGCCAGTAGCGACGACAGGAACACTGAAGCTTTCTTT.